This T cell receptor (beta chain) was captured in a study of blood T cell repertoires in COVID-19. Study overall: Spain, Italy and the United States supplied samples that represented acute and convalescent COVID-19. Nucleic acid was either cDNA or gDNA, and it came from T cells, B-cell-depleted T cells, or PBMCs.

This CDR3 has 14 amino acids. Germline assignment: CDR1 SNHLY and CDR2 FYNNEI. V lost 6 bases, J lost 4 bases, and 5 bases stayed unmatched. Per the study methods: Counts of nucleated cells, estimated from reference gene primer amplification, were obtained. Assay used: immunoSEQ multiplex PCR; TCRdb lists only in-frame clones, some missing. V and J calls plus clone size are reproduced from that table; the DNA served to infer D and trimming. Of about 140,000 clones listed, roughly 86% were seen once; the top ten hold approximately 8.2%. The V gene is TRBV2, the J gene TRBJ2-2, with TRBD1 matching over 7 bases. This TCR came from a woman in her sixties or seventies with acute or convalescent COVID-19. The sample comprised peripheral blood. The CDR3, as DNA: TGTGCCAGCAGAGGGGACAGCTCCACCGGGGAGCTGTTTTTT. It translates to CASRGDSSTGELFF.